This entry features one TCR beta chain sequence. Its antigen remains undetermined. Per-base qualities were not stored, and no clone one base away is much larger. The trim is 5 bases for V and 7 bases for J, with a gap of 11 bases between the germline ends. Spanning cysteine to phenylalanine, the CDR3 consists of 11 amino acids. Kept here is only the CDR3 DNA, which spans 33 bases and is read in frame from base 1. The germline V gene (reference sequence) yields DFQATT for CDR1 and SNEGSKA for CDR2. This entry comes from a study of beta chain features in type 1 diabetes (dated by TCRdb to between 2018 and 2020). Broadly, across the study: Patients and healthy donors did not differ in mean age, gender distribution, total cell number or subset yield. A total of around 100 million sorted cells were examined across all samples, and RNA yield correlated strongly with the number of cells per subset. In the study, TCRB repertoires of sorted circulating CD4+ T cell subsets from recently diagnosed type 1 diabetes patients were compared with those of matched healthy donors. Whereas all 28 donors provided naive and central memory subsets, regulatory and stem cell-like memory subsets were isolated from just 8 patients and about 8 healthy donors. The investigation overall reported the following: Naive, central memory and regulatory TCRB repertoires appeared to be more alike among patients than among healthy donors. Fewer insertions and more nucleotide deletions at VDJ recombination sites were observed in patients with type 1 diabetes, implying thymic rearrangement abnormalities. Type 1 diabetes patients showed a moderate but significant shortening of TCRB CDR3 length in all four CD4+ subsets. Sequencing cDNA rather than genomic DNA could over-represent highly expressing activated cells, although activation and CD3 levels did not differ between groups. HLA sub-analyses involved small numbers of individuals, so any influence of HLA type on TCRB rearrangement remained unresolved. PCR might favor shorter templates, but patient and control samples were amplified and corrected together, so any skew would affect both groups equally.

All of the isolated RNA was reverse transcribed with the High Capacity cDNA Reverse Transcription Kit, so expressed TCRB transcripts were sequenced. Deep immunoSEQ sequencing was performed on naive, central memory and regulatory T cell samples, with an average of roughly 3.6 million total reads per sample. Sorted cells were lysed in RLT buffer, and RNA was extracted using DNase-treated RNeasy Micro or Mini kits according to cell number. To prevent cross-contamination, each cell subset was processed individually, whereas patient and healthy donor samples were processed jointly. Using the immunoSEQ multiplex PCR, TCRB sequences were amplified from cDNA into 87-bp fragments spanning the CDR3 region. Sequencing of the amplicons was performed on the Illumina HiSeq platform. As for the original processing: Synthetic template baselines were used to correct PCR bias computationally, reads within Hamming distance 2 were collapsed, and singletons that could not be merged were discarded. Reads were aligned against IMGT so that V, D and J genes, CDR3 length and insertions or deletions at six rearrangement sites could be assigned. Within each subset, clonotype counts were normalized to sorted cell number, after which true diversity and Gini coefficients were computed with the tcR R package. The overlap coefficient, calculated on TCRB nucleotide sequences, was used to quantify repertoire sharing. As a proxy for the pre-selection repertoire, out-of-frame TCRB sequences from naive cells were analyzed. TCRdb provides this immuneACCESS table in a form limited to in-frame rearrangements. Some clones are lacking; in checked studies, under half of them reflect an unresolved V gene, and why the rest are absent is not known. V, J and clone size are those of that table, while D and trimming were read from the DNA. The sample includes approximately 730,000 clones, with 13% observed a single time. Approximately 0.02% of the sample belongs to the ten largest clones.

Each donor gave one peripheral blood draw, averaging roughly 100 mL, which was collected into heparinised tubes. Naive, central memory, regulatory and stem cell-like memory CD4+ T cells were sorted on a BD FACSAria II using a panel including CD45RO, CCR7, CD25, CD127, CD95 and CD27. A purity above 98% was achieved for all sorted populations. PBMCs were isolated immediately by Lymphoprep density gradient centrifugation and stained directly without culture. To minimize batch effects, samples were stained and sorted in pairs, one healthy donor with one patient per experiment. The TCR sequence derives from a man aged 18 to 30 with type 1 diabetes. Sequencing used naive CD4+ T cells from blood. The cell subset or site label of this sample denotes: true naive CD4+ T cells. The V and J genes are TRBV20-1 and TRBJ1-1; TRBD1 is perhaps the D gene, given 6 matching bases. The CDR3 amino acid sequence is: CSALTGGEAFF. The DNA is as follows: TGCAGTGCTTTGACAGGAGGTGAAGCTTTCTTT.